The next 15 T cell receptor beta chains were all read from a single sample in a study of beta chain features in type 1 diabetes. The authors reverse transcribed all of the isolated RNA, so sequencing captured expressed TCRB transcripts. TCRdb's table, derived via immunoSEQ multiplex PCR, lists solely in-frame clones and lacks some. The sample consists of around 310,000 clones, approximately 9.9% of them appearing once. The sample was naive CD4+ T cells from blood. The receptors were sampled from a woman aged 25 to 45 in good health.

J is TRBJ1-4 and V is TRBV18, with a tentative D call TRBD1 (5 bases). The CDR3 is 15 residues long. The germline CDR1 and CDR2 sequences are KGHSH and LQKENI. Trimming pared 2 bases from V and 3 bases from J, leaving 10 bases between. For the CDR3, the DNA is TGTGCCAGCTCACCAGTCAGGGAGGCTAATGAAAAACTGTTTTTT. Translating gives CASSPVREANEKLFF.

The rearrangement links TRBV28 to TRBJ1-2, with 9 bases aligning to TRBD1. Germline V gene lookup returns CDR1 MDHEN and CDR2 SYDVKM. The CDR3 runs 14 residues. The J segment lost 8 bases and the V segment lost 6 bases, leaving 10 bases of the junction unmatched. The CDR3 nucleotides read TGTGCCAGCAGGTCAACCGGACAGGGGCAGGGCTACACCTTC. It yields the protein CASRSTGQGQGYTF.

This clone has just a few counts. Distinct nucleotide sequences in the sample also encode this CDR3. This sequence joins TRBV7-9 and TRBJ1-1; possible D gene TRBD1, 6 bases. The CDR3 runs 13 residues. The ends were cut back, 5 bases at V and 2 bases at J, with 9 bases in the middle. Germline V lookup: CDR1 SEHNR, CDR2 FQNEAQ (reference sequence). CDR3 nucleotide sequence: TGTGCCAGCAGCGTGACAGGTAACACTGAAGCTTTCTTT. This codes for CASSVTGNTEAFF.

V usage is TRBV29-1 and J usage is TRBJ1-1; D is perhaps TRBD1 (6 bases). Trimming shortened V by 0 bases and J by 0 bases, and 14 bases separated the two germline ends. This CDR3 contains 16 residues. Germline V CDR1 and CDR2: SQVTM, ANQGSEA. This CDR3 reads CSVEDPPGHLNTEAFF. CDR3 DNA: TGCAGCGTTGAAGATCCGCCGGGACACTTGAACACTGAAGCTTTCTTT.

This clone was counted between two and nine times. J is TRBJ2-7 and V is TRBV29-1; 9 nucleotides line up with TRBD1. The CDR3 runs 12 residues. Germline V gene lookup returns CDR1 SQVTM and CDR2 ANQGSEA. V trimming: 6 bases; J trimming: 3 bases; junction bases outside the gene matches: 3. The CDR3 here is CSVGQGFYEQYF. For the CDR3, the DNA is TGCAGCGTGGGACAGGGCTTCTACGAGCAGTACTTC.

The chain links TRBV9 to TRBJ2-3; 11 positions match TRBD2. Germline CDR1 and CDR2: SGDLS and YYNGEE. The CDR3 is made up of 17 amino acids. With 2 bases clipped from V and 4 bases from J, the junction kept 9 bases outside the gene matches. The CDR3: CASSVSTTSGSADTQYF. Here the CDR3 DNA reads TGTGCCAGCAGCGTGAGTACCACTAGCGGGAGTGCAGATACGCAGTATTTT.

This clone was found many times. This chain joins TRBV4-3 and TRBJ2-1; D is perhaps TRBD2 (6 bases). V was pared by 4 bases and J by 7 bases, with 11 bases between. Germline CDR1 LGHNA, CDR2 YSLEER. This CDR3 spans 13 amino acids. The CDR3 DNA reads as TGCGCCAGCAGCCGGGAGGTAGGGAATGAGCAGTTCTTC. Protein sequence: CASSREVGNEQFF.

A few counts support this clone. The chain joins TRBV4-1 to TRBJ2-1; 12 bases match TRBD2. Per germline, CDR1 MGHRA and CDR2 YSYEKL. With V trimmed by 2 bases and J by 3 bases, 8 bases remained unmatched. This CDR3 has 18 amino acids. CDR3 sequence (DNA): TGCGCCAGCAGCCAAAGGACTAGCGGGATTAACGGCTACAATGAGCAGTTCTTC. As protein: CASSQRTSGINGYNEQFF.

This clone has just a few counts. This sequence joins TRBV9 and TRBJ2-2; perhaps TRBD1 as D (6 bases). The CDR3 contains 14 residues. The V gene lost 3 bases and the J gene lost 7 bases, with 13 bases spanning the gap. Germline values: CDR1 SGDLS, CDR2 YYNGEE. The CDR3 DNA reads as TGTGCCAGCAGCGAACCAGGGGTGGGCGGGGAGCTGTTTTTT. It codes for CASSEPGVGGELFF. The complete variable domain, with remaining parts taken from reference TRBV9 and TRBJ2-2, reads DSGVTQTPKHLITATGQRVTLRCSPRSGDLSVYWYQQSLDQGLQFLIQYYNGEERAKGNILERFSAQQFPDLHSELNLSSLELGDSALYFCASSEPGVGGELFFGEGSRLTVL.

This clone was counted a few times. The chain joins TRBV19 to TRBJ1-5, with D possibly being TRBD1 (6 bases). This CDR3 has 14 amino acids. Germline CDR1 reads LNHDA; CDR2 reads SQIVND (reference sequence). Trimming removed 1 base at V and 8 bases at J, with 12 bases between. The CDR3 is CASSIAGGGEPQHF. The DNA for the CDR3 is TGTGCCAGTAGTATAGCGGGGGGCGGGGAGCCCCAGCATTTT.

J is TRBJ2-1 and V is TRBV19, with 9 bases that match TRBD1. CDR1 and CDR2 from the germline V gene are LNHDA and SQIVND (reference sequence). J lost 4 bases, V lost 9 bases, and 7 bases had no gene match. CDR3 length: 14 amino acids. DNA for the CDR3: TGTGCCAGCACCGGGACAGGGAAATACAATGAGCAGTTCTTC. As protein: CASTGTGKYNEQFF.

This chain connects TRBV5-1 to TRBJ1-1; TRBD1 matches 7 bases. There are 14 residues in the CDR3. Germline V lookup: CDR1 SGHRS, CDR2 YFSETQ. Trimming took 3 bases from V and 1 from J; bases not matched to a gene: 3. The CDR3 nucleotides read TGCGCCAGCAGCTACCGGACAGGGAACACTGAAGCTTTCTTT. This gives the protein CASSYRTGNTEAFF.

This clone has just a few counts. The rearrangement links TRBV7-2 to TRBJ2-7; TRBD1 aligns across 10 bases. The CDR3 runs 15 residues. Germline V gene lookup returns CDR1 SGHTA and CDR2 FQGNSA. Losses at the gene ends were 4 bases for V and 0 bases for J; bases not matched to a gene: 3. The CDR3 DNA reads TGTGCCAGCAGCTCGGACAGGGGGAACTCCTACGAGCAGTACTTC. Encoded protein: CASSSDRGNSYEQYF.

The V gene is TRBV28, the J gene TRBJ2-5; tentative D call: TRBD2 (5 bases). The CDR3 is 13 residues long. Germline lookup yields CDR1 MDHEN and CDR2 SYDVKM. Trimming took off 6 bases at V and 4 bases at J, with 12 bases between the two ends. CDR3 nucleotides: TGTGCCAGCAGATGGACTGTAGGAGAGACCCAGTACTTC. Its translation is CASRWTVGETQYF.

This chain uses TRBV14 with TRBJ1-1; tentatively, D is TRBD1 (5 bases). The CDR3 extends over 13 amino acids. Trimming removed 1 base at V and 7 bases at J, with 10 bases between. CDR1 is SGHDN and CDR2 is FVKESK in the germline V gene. The CDR3 spells CASSQVSGFEAFF. In DNA, the CDR3 is TGTGCCAGCAGCCAAGTATCAGGGTTTGAAGCTTTCTTT.